This T cell receptor beta chain emerged from a study of T-cell reconstitution after alpha-beta-depleted transplantation in children. Study findings and constraints: Recipient T cells and thymic progenitors that survived were the source of the high TCRbeta diversity seen at day 60 in some patients. Approximately two months post-transplant, alpha-beta T cells reportedly originated from several hundred expanded graft clones.

This clonotype has a count of ten or more. Its target is unknown. One junction end does not reproduce the germline sequence, and a read error may be involved. Unique molecular identifiers were incorporated when the TCRbeta library was constructed. One entry per CDR3 protein, called by TCRdb with MiXCR from the PCR reads. Of roughly 670,000 distinct CDR3 sequences in the sample, 13% are singletons; the top ten hold roughly 0.77%. Germline CDR1 reads LGHNA; CDR2 reads YNFKEQ. The CDR3 covers 17 residues. The sample was PBMCs, taken before TCRalphabeta/CD19-depleted stem cell transplant. The V call is TRBV4-2, the J call TRBJ2-2; unclear D gene. The origin of this receptor is a girl aged 2-9 years with congenital amegakaryocytic thrombocytopenia, due to receive a stem cell transplant. The chain's CDR3 is CASSQETRPLNTWELFF. The CDR3 nucleotides read TGTGCCAGCAGCCAAGAGACCAGACCGCTAAACACCTGGGAGCTGTTTTTT.